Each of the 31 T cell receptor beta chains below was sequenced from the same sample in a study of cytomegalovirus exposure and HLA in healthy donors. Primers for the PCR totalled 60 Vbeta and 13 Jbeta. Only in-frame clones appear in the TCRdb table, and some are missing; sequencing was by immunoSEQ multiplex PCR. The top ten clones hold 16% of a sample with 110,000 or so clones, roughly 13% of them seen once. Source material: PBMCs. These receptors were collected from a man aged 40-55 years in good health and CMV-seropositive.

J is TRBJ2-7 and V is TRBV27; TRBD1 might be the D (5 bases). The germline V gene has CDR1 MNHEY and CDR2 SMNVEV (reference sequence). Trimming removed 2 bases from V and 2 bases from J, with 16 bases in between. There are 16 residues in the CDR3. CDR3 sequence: CASSLSPGPLPYEQYF. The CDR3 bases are TGTGCCAGCAGTTTAAGCCCAGGGCCTCTGCCCTACGAGCAGTACTTC.

The CDR3 is CASSLDRGGQFF. The CDR3 nucleotides are TGTGCCAGCAGCTTAGATAGGGGAGGGCAGTTCTTC. The chain has TRBV11-2 and TRBJ2-1; D might be TRBD2 (6 bases). The germline gives CDR1 SGHAT, CDR2 FQNNGV. Trimming stripped 0 bases from V and 12 bases from J, with 9 bases between. CDR3 size: 12 residues.

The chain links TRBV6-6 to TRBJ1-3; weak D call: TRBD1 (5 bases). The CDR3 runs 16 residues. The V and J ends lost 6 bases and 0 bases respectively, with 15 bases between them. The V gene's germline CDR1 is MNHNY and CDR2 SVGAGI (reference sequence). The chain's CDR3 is CASRKAGPSSGNTIYF. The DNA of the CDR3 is TGTGCCAGCAGAAAGGCGGGACCGAGCTCTGGAAACACCATATATTTT.

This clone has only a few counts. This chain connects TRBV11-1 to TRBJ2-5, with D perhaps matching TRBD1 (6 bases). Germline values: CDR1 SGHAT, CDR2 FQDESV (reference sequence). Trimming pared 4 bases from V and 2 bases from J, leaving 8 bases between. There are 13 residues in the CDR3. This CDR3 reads CASSSGTQETQYF. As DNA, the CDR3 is TGTGCCAGCAGCTCGGGGACACAAGAGACCCAGTACTTC.

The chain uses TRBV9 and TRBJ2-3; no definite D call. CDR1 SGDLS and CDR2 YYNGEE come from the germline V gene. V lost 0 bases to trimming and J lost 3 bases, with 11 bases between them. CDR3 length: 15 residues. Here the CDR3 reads CASSVAPQDTDTQYF. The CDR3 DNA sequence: TGTGCCAGCAGCGTAGCTCCCCAGGATACAGATACGCAGTATTTT.

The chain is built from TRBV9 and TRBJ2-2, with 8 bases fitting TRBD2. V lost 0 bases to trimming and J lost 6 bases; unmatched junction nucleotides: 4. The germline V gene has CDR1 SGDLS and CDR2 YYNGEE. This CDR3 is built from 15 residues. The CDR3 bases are TGTGCCAGCAGCGTAGATGTCGGGAGGGCCGGGGAGCTGTTTTTT. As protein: CASSVDVGRAGELFF.

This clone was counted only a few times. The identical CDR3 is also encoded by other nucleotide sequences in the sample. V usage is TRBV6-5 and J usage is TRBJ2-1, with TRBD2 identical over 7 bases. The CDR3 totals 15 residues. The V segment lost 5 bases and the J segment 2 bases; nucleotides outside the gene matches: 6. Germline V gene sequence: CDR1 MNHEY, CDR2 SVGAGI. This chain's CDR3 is CASSPGLVAYNEQFF. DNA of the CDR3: TGTGCCAGCAGTCCCGGACTAGTTGCCTACAATGAGCAGTTCTTC.

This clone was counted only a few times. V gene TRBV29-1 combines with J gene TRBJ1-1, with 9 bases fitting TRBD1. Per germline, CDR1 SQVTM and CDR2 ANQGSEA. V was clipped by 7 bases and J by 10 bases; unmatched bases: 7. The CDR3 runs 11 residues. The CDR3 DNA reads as TGCAGCGCAGCCGGGACAGGGCGAGCTTTCTTT. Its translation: CSAAGTGRAFF.

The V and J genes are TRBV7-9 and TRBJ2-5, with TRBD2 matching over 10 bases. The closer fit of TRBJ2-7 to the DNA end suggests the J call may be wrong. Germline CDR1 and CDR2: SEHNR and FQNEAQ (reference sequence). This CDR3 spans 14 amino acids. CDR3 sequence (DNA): TGTGCCAGCGCCGTGGGACTAGCGAGTCACGAGCAGTACTTC. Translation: CASAVGLASHEQYF.

The CDR3 loop is CASSLGLAGTKRTEAFF. The CDR3 nucleotides read TGCGCCAGCAGCTTGGGACTCGCCGGGACAAAGCGCACTGAAGCTTTCTTT. The chain employs TRBV5-1 and TRBJ1-1; possibly TRBD1 for D (6 bases). Trimming cost V 0 bases and J 4 bases, with 19 bases left between them. CDR3 length: 17 residues. CDR1 is SGHRS, CDR2 YFSETQ, per germline.

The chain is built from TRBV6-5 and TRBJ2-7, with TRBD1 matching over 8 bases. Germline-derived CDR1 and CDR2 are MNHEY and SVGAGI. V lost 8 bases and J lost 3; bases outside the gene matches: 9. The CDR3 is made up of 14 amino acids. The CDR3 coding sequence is TGTGCCAGCGACGCTGGACAGGGAGGCTACGAGCAGTACTTC. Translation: CASDAGQGGYEQYF.

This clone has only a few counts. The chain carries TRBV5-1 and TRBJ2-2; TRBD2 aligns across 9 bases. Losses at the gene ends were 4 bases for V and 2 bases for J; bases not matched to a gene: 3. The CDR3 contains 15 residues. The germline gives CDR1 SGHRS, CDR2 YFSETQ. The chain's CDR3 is CASSSSGRNTGELFF. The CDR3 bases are TGCGCCAGCAGCAGTAGCGGGAGAAACACCGGGGAGCTGTTTTTT.

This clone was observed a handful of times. As DNA, the CDR3 is TGTGCCAGCAGTTACGGAGGGTCTGGAAACACCATATATTTT. This encodes CASSYGGSGNTIYF. This chain joins TRBV6-6 and TRBJ1-3, with D unclear. Germline-derived CDR1 and CDR2 are MNHNY and SVGAGI (reference sequence). Trimming removed 2 bases from V and 1 base from J, with 6 bases in between. The CDR3 contains 14 residues.

CDR3: CASSLTFAVSQVFF. Here the CDR3 DNA reads TGTGCCAGCAGCTTAACTTTTGCCGTCTCCCAGGTGTTCTTC. This chain uses TRBV7-9 with TRBJ2-1, with no clear D. This CDR3 has 14 residues. Per germline, CDR1 SEHNR and CDR2 FQNEAQ (reference sequence). Trimming took 2 bases from V and 15 from J, leaving 20 bases between them.

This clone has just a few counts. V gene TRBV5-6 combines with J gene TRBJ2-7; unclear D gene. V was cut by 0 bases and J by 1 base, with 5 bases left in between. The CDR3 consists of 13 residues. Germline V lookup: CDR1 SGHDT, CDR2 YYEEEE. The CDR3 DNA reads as TGTGCCAGCAGCTTGGCACATTCCTACGAGCAGTACTTC. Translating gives CASSLAHSYEQYF.

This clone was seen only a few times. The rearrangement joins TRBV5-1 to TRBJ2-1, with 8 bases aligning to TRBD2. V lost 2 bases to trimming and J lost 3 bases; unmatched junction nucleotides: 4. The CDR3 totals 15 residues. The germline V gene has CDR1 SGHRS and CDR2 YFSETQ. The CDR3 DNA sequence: TGCGCCAGCAGCTTCACCGGGACTAGCTACAATGAGCAGTTCTTC. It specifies CASSFTGTSYNEQFF.

This chain's CDR3 is CASSFTSSYEQYF. The CDR3 bases are TGTGCCAGCAGTTTTACCAGCTCCTACGAGCAGTACTTC. V usage is TRBV27 and J usage is TRBJ2-7; D unresolved. This CDR3 has 13 residues. Per germline, CDR1 MNHEY and CDR2 SMNVEV (reference sequence). The ends were cut back, 3 bases at V and 0 bases at J, with 6 bases in the middle.

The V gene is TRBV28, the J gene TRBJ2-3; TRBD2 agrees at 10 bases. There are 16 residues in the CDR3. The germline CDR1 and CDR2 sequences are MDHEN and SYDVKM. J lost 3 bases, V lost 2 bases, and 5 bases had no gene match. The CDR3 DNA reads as TGTGCCAGCAGTTTACCTAGCGGGAGTGGAACAGATACGCAGTATTTT. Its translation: CASSLPSGSGTDTQYF.

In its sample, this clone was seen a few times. CDR3 sequence: CSVGDRVDTEAFF. The DNA of the CDR3 is TGCAGCGTTGGAGACAGGGTAGACACTGAAGCTTTCTTT. V usage is TRBV29-1 and J usage is TRBJ1-1; 7 nucleotides line up with TRBD1. CDR3 length: 13 residues. From germline, CDR1 is SQVTM and CDR2 ANQGSEA. V lost 4 bases and J lost 3; bases outside the gene matches: 5.

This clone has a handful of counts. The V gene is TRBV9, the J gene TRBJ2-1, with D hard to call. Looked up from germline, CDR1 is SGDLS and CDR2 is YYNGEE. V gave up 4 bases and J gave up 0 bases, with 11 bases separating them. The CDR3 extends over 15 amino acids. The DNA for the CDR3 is TGTGCCAGCAGCCCCAGCGAGAGCTCCTACAATGAGCAGTTCTTC. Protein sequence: CASSPSESSYNEQFF.

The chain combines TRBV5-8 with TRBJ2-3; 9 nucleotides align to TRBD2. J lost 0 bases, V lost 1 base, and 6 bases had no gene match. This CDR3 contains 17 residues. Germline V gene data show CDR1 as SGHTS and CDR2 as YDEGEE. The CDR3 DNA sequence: TGTGCCAGCAGCTTGTCCGTGACTAGCGGTAGCACAGATACGCAGTATTTT. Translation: CASSLSVTSGSTDTQYF. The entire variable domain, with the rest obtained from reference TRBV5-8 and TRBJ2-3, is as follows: EAGVTQSPTHLIKTRGQQATLRCSPISGHTSVYWYQQALGLGLQFLLWYDEGEERNRGNFPPRFSGRQFPNYSSELNVNALELEDSALYLCASSLSVTSGSTDTQYFGPGTRLTVL.

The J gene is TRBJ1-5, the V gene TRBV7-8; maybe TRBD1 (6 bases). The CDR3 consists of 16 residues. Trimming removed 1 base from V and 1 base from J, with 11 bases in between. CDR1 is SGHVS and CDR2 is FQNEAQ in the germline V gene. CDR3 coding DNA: TGTGCCAGCAGCTTAGGGCCGACAGGAAGCAATCAGCCCCAGCATTTT. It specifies CASSLGPTGSNQPQHF. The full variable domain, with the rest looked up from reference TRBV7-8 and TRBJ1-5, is GAGVSQSPRYKVAKRGQDVALRCDPISGHVSLFWYQQALGQGPEFLTYFQNEAQLDKSGLPSDRFFAERPEGSVSTLKIQRTQQEDSAVYLCASSLGPTGSNQPQHFGDGTRLSIL.

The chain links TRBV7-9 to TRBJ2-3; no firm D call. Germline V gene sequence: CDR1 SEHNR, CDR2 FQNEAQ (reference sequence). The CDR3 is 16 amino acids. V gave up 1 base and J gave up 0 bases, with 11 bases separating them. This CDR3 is CASSLVRGGSTDTQYF. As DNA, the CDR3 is TGTGCCAGCAGCTTAGTTCGTGGCGGTAGCACAGATACGCAGTATTTT.

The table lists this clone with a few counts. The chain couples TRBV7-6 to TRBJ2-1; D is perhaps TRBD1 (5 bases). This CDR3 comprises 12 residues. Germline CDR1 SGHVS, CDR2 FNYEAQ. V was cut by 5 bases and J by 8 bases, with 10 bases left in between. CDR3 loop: CASSKGWDEQFF. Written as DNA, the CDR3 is TGTGCCAGCAGCAAGGGGTGGGATGAGCAGTTCTTC.

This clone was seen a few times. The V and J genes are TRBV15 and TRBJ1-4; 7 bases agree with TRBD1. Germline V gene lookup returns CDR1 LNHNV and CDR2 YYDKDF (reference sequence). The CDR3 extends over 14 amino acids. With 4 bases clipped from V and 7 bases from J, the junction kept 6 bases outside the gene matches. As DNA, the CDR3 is TGTGCCACCAGCAAGAGGGGGCTGGGTGAAAAACTGTTTTTT. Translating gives CATSKRGLGEKLFF. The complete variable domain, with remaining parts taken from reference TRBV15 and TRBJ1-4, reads DAMVIQNPRYQVTQFGKPVTLSCSQTLNHNVMYWYQQKSSQAPKLLFHYYDKDFNNEADTPDNFQSRRPNTSFCFLDIRSPGLGDTAMYLCATSKRGLGEKLFFGSGTQLSVL.

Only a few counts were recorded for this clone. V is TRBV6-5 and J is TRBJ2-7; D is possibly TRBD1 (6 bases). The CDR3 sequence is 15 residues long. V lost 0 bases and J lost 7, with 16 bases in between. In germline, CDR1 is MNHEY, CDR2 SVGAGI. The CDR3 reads CASSYSGQGPWEQYF. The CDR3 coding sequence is TGTGCCAGCAGTTACTCGGGTCAGGGGCCGTGGGAGCAGTACTTC.

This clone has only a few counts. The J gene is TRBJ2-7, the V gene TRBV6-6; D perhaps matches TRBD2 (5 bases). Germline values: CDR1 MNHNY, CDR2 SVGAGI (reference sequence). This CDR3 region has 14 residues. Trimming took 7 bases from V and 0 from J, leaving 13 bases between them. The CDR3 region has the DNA TGTGCCAGCACCAAGGACTTATCCTCCTACGAGCAGTACTTC. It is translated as CASTKDLSSYEQYF.

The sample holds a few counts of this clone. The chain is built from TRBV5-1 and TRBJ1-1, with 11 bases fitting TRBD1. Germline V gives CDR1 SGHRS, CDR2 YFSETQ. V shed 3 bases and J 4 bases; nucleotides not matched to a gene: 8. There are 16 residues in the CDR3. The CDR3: CASSSGQGESITEAFF. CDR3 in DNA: TGCGCCAGCAGCTCGGGACAGGGGGAAAGCATCACTGAAGCTTTCTTT.

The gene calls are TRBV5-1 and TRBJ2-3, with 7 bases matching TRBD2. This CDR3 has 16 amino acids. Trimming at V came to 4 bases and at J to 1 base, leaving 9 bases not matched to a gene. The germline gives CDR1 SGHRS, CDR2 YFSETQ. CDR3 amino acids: CASSPLGAGGTDTQYF. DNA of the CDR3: TGCGCCAGCAGCCCCCTTGGTGCGGGAGGCACAGATACGCAGTATTTT.

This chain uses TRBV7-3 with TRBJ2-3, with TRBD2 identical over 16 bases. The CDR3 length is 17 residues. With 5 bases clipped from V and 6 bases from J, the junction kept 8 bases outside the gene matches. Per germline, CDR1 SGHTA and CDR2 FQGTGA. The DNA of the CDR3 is TGTGCCAGCAGCCCAACCGGGACTAGCGGGAGGGCCGATACGCAGTATTTT. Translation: CASSPTGTSGRADTQYF.

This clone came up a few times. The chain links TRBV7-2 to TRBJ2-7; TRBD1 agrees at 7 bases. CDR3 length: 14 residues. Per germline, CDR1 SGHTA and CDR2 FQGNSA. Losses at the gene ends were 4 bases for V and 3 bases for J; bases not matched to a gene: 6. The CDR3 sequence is CASSSARDSYEQYF. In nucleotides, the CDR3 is TGTGCCAGCAGCTCGGCCCGGGACAGCTACGAGCAGTACTTC.